The present entry profiles one TCR beta chain with its context. Its antigen is unidentified. This specimen belongs to a study of cytomegalovirus exposure and HLA in healthy donors. In germline, CDR1 is MNHEY, CDR2 SMNVEV (reference sequence). The V and J ends lost 7 bases and 7 bases, in that order; junction bases with no gene match: 10. This CDR3 has 14 residues. Study-level results: According to a later analysis, TCR clusters from the first cohort tended to co-occur in the 120 or so validation repertoires. Some TCR beta chains (over 150 of them) were listed as cytomegalovirus-associated.

Sequenced by immunoSEQ multiplex PCR; TCRdb stores in-frame clones only, minus some. The sample consists of some 170,000 clones, approximately 86% of them appearing once. The gene calls are TRBV27 and TRBJ2-1; 7 nucleotides match TRBD2. Sample: PBMCs. The TCR originated in a man under 40 in good health and CMV-seropositive. The CDR3 spells CASIPGLGLNEQFF. In DNA, the CDR3 is TGTGCCAGCATCCCTGGACTAGGTCTGAATGAGCAGTTCTTC.